The clone carrying this T cell receptor (beta chain) was detected only a few times. The TCRbeta library incorporated unique molecular identifiers. TCRdb fed the PCR reads into MiXCR, producing one record per CDR3 protein. The data show approximately 520,000 distinct CDR3 sequences, approximately 30% seen once. The data stem from a study of T-cell reconstitution after alpha-beta-depleted transplantation in children. V lost 1 base and J lost 7; bases outside the gene matches: 6. Per germline, CDR1 SGHDT and CDR2 YYEEEE. The CDR3 runs to 15 residues. This rearrangement joins TRBV5-6 to TRBJ2-1; 9 bases agree with TRBD2. This receptor was taken from a human donor who donated a stem cell graft to a child with aplastic anemia. Source: PBMCs from the stem cell graft donor, taken from the stem cell graft. The CDR3 coding sequence is TGTGCCAGCAGCTTGTTGCGGCTAGCGGGGAATGAGCAGTTCTTC. Protein sequence: CASSLLRLAGNEQFF.